The 6 T cell receptor beta chains reported below all come from one sample, sequenced in a study of blood T cell repertoires in COVID-19. Generated by immunoSEQ multiplex PCR, the TCRdb table keeps only in-frame clones and is missing some. The table includes some 170,000 clones, 90% detected once. Sequencing was done on a sample of peripheral blood. The receptors come from a man aged 60-69 years with active or convalescent COVID-19.

The rearrangement uses TRBV7-6 and TRBJ2-1, with a possible D match to TRBD1 (6 bases). Between the trimmed V and J ends, which lost 5 bases and 8 bases, there was a span of 19 bases. Per the germline V gene, CDR1 is SGHVS and CDR2 is FNYEAQ. The CDR3 has 15 residues. The DNA of the CDR3 is TGTGCCAGCAGCCCTGATAACAGGGTTCACTATGAGCAGTTCTTC. Translated, it gives CASSPDNRVHYEQFF.

This clone was picked up one time. The V call is TRBV4-1, the J call TRBJ2-7, with D perhaps matching TRBD2 (6 bases). Germline loops: CDR1 MGHRA, CDR2 YSYEKL. This CDR3 is 14 amino acids long. The V gene lost 3 bases and the J gene lost 5 bases, with 14 bases spanning the gap. The CDR3 DNA is TGCGCCAGCAGCCAGGGACTCCCCCTTGACGAGCAGTACTTC. Translation: CASSQGLPLDEQYF.

This clone was found once. The chain uses TRBV18 and TRBJ2-7; possibly TRBD1 for D (6 bases). The CDR3 extends over 17 amino acids. CDR1 is KGHSH, CDR2 LQKENI, per germline. V lost 1 base to trimming and J lost 4 bases, with 20 bases between them. This chain's CDR3 is CASSPRKQGYDPYEQYF. The CDR3 DNA is TGTGCCAGCTCACCACGTAAACAGGGATATGATCCGTACGAGCAGTACTTC.

The chain has TRBV10-3 and TRBJ2-7; 8 bases map to TRBD2. The CDR3 covers 13 residues. J gave up 7 bases and V 6 bases, and 8 bases lay outside the gene matches. The germline V gene encodes CDR1 ENHRY and CDR2 SYGVKD. The CDR3: CAIRAGEAREQYF. DNA of the CDR3: TGTGCCATCAGAGCGGGAGAGGCTAGGGAGCAGTACTTC.

This CDR3 reads CASSPDRGPYGYTF. For the CDR3, the DNA is TGTGCCAGCAGTCCGGACAGGGGGCCCTATGGCTACACCTTC. The J gene is TRBJ1-2, the V gene TRBV28; 11 bases align to TRBD1. Losses at the gene ends were 5 bases for V and 4 bases for J; bases not matched to a gene: 3. The CDR3 contains 14 residues. Germline lookup yields CDR1 MDHEN and CDR2 SYDVKM.

This clone was observed a single time. This chain joins TRBV19 and TRBJ2-5; 11 positions match TRBD2. Trimming at V came to 0 bases and at J to 4 bases, leaving 7 bases not matched to a gene. Germline-derived CDR1 and CDR2 are LNHDA and SQIVND (reference sequence). This CDR3 has 17 amino acids. This chain's CDR3 is CASSIDGLAGGRETQYF. CDR3 coding DNA: TGTGCCAGTAGTATAGATGGGCTAGCGGGAGGACGAGAGACCCAGTACTTC.